A single sample is the source of the 15 T cell receptor beta chains below, sequenced in a study of cytomegalovirus exposure and HLA in healthy donors. 60 Vbeta and 13 Jbeta primers were used in PCR. Assay used: immunoSEQ multiplex PCR; TCRdb lists only in-frame clones, some missing. The table lists over 80,000 clones, about 81% of them singletons. The sequencing sample was made of PBMCs. All receptors come from a middle-aged woman in good health and CMV-seronegative.

The V and J genes are TRBV7-9 and TRBJ2-3; 11 nucleotides align to TRBD1. The CDR3 is 16 amino acids. The germline V gene has CDR1 SEHNR and CDR2 FQNEAQ (reference sequence). Unmatched junction bases numbered 3, after V lost 4 bases and J lost 0 bases. CDR3: CASSWGDRGSTDTQYF. In DNA, the CDR3 is TGTGCCAGCAGCTGGGGGGACAGGGGGAGCACAGATACGCAGTATTTT.

V and J are TRBV5-4 and TRBJ2-7; weak D call: TRBD1 (6 bases). This CDR3 is built from 16 residues. V gave up 0 bases and J gave up 1 base, with 14 bases separating them. Germline loops: CDR1 SGHNT, CDR2 YYREEE (reference sequence). The CDR3 spells CASSLGRAGESYEQYF. CDR3 nucleotide sequence: TGTGCCAGCAGCTTGGGTCGCGCAGGGGAGTCCTACGAGCAGTACTTC.

The genes are TRBV23-1 and TRBJ2-1; no firm D call. TRBV23-1 is treated as an ORF (open reading frame) with a function not yet certain. The V and J ends lost 0 bases and 1 base respectively, with 13 bases between them. The CDR3 consists of 17 residues. The CDR3: CASSQSRRLDSYNEQFF. The CDR3 bases are TGCGCCAGCAGTCAATCGAGACGGCTAGATTCCTACAATGAGCAGTTCTTC.

The chain joins TRBV2 to TRBJ2-7; no definite D call. Per the germline V gene, CDR1 is SNHLY and CDR2 is FYNNEI. The CDR3 consists of 15 residues. Trimming stripped 3 bases from V and 1 base from J, with 13 bases between. The CDR3 spells CASSEFLDSSYEQYF. The CDR3 DNA is TGTGCCAGCAGTGAGTTCCTAGACTCTTCCTACGAGCAGTACTTC.

The CDR3 DNA sequence: TGTGCCAGCAGCCACGACGGGTACGAGCAGTACTTC. Amino acids: CASSHDGYEQYF. The rearrangement joins TRBV6-5 to TRBJ2-7; no clear D gene. Per germline, CDR1 MNHEY and CDR2 SVGAGI. CDR3 length equals 12 residues. V was trimmed by 6 bases and J by 4 bases, leaving 10 bases between them.

The rearrangement links TRBV10-3 to TRBJ2-5, with 10 bases matching TRBD2. The CDR3 runs 16 residues. Germline loops: CDR1 ENHRY, CDR2 SYGVKD. With 4 bases clipped from V and 4 bases from J, the junction kept 9 bases outside the gene matches. The DNA for the CDR3 is TGTGCCATCAGTGTCGCAGCGGGAGGGCCGGGAGAGACCCAGTACTTC. Translating gives CAISVAAGGPGETQYF.

The chain is built from TRBV27 and TRBJ1-4; D is possibly TRBD1 (6 bases). Per germline, CDR1 MNHEY and CDR2 SMNVEV (reference sequence). This CDR3 spans 15 amino acids. V was cut by 5 bases and J by 8 bases, with 18 bases left in between. This CDR3 is CASSGAGGTKEKLFF. CDR3 DNA sequence: TGTGCCAGCAGTGGAGCGGGGGGCACGAAAGAAAAACTGTTTTTT. The full variable domain, its missing parts supplied by reference TRBV27 and TRBJ1-4, is EAQVTQNPRYLITVTGKKLTVTCSQNMNHEYMSWYRQDPGLGLRQIYYSMNVEVTDKGDVPEGYKVSRKEKRNFPLILESPSPNQTSLYFCASSGAGGTKEKLFFGSGTQLSVL.

A word on this clone: It is unclear where the CDR3 begins or ends on the DNA, so no DNA is shown, and the CDR3 is as TCRdb lists it. V is TRBV28 and J is TRBJ2-7; the table's D call of TRBD1 was not tested on the DNA. The CDR3 spans 16 amino acids, including both terminal residues. The germline gives CDR1 MDHEN, CDR2 SYDVKM. CDR3 region: CASSFGPGTGGYEQYF.

The chain joins TRBV19 to TRBJ2-5; D is ambiguous. V was pared by 3 bases and J by 2 bases, with 7 bases between. Germline CDR1 LNHDA, CDR2 SQIVND (reference sequence). CDR3 size: 13 residues. The DNA for the CDR3 is TGTGCCAGTAGTATTCGTCTGCAAGAGACCCAGTACTTC. It encodes CASSIRLQETQYF.

This clone was counted only a few times. V gene TRBV7-3 combines with J gene TRBJ2-5, with D unclear. Germline V gives CDR1 SGHTA, CDR2 FQGTGA. The length of the CDR3 is 15 residues. V was clipped by 5 bases and J by 5 bases, with 18 bases between them. The CDR3: CASSPGPWVGETQYF. As DNA, the CDR3 is TGTGCCAGCAGCCCAGGCCCCTGGGTCGGCGAGACCCAGTACTTC.

This clone has a handful of counts. The chain joins TRBV7-2 to TRBJ1-4; D ambiguous. From germline, CDR1 is SGHTA and CDR2 FQGNSA. V dropped 3 bases and J dropped 8 bases, with 7 bases sitting between them. This CDR3 has 12 residues. The CDR3 nucleotides are TGTGCCAGCAGCTTTATGGAGGAAAAACTGTTTTTT. It encodes CASSFMEEKLFF.

The chain is built from TRBV28 and TRBJ2-3; D is uncertain. Per germline, CDR1 MDHEN and CDR2 SYDVKM. Deletions cut 7 bases from V and 4 bases from J, with 9 bases between. The CDR3 extends over 12 amino acids. The CDR3 protein is CASIGSSDTQYF. The CDR3 DNA is TGTGCCAGCATTGGTAGCTCAGATACGCAGTATTTT.

This clone turned up a few times. J is TRBJ2-3 and V is TRBV5-6; 7 nucleotides align to TRBD2. Looked up from germline, CDR1 is SGHDT and CDR2 is YYEEEE. Germline trimming cut 4 bases from V and 0 bases from J; bases unmatched to any gene: 5. The CDR3 is 15 amino acids. The CDR3 reads CASSVVGGSTDTQYF. The CDR3 DNA reads as TGTGCCAGCAGCGTTGTGGGGGGGAGCACAGATACGCAGTATTTT.

In this sample, this clone turned up once. V and J are TRBV19 and TRBJ1-4; D call uncertain. The V gene lost 2 bases and the J gene lost 7 bases, with 14 bases spanning the gap. There are 15 residues in the CDR3. The germline gives CDR1 LNHDA, CDR2 SQIVND (reference sequence). CDR3 nucleotide sequence: TGTGCCAGTAGTATACCCACCGGGAGGAGTGAAAAACTGTTTTTT. Protein product: CASSIPTGRSEKLFF. The full variable domain, rest sourced from reference TRBV19 and TRBJ1-4, is DGGITQSPKYLFRKEGQNVTLSCEQNLNHDAMYWYRQDPGQGLRLIYYSQIVNDFQKGDIAEGYSVSREKKESFPLTVTSAQKNPTAFYLCASSIPTGRSEKLFFGSGTQLSVL.

This clone was found once. The V and J genes are TRBV27 and TRBJ2-7; D perhaps matches TRBD1 (5 bases). CDR1 is MNHEY, CDR2 SMNVEV, per germline (reference sequence). The V end lost 4 bases, the J end lost 2 bases, and 15 bases lay between the germline ends. CDR3 size: 15 residues. CDR3 region: CASSWGRPHTYEQYF. CDR3 nucleotide sequence: TGTGCCAGCAGTTGGGGCCGGCCACACACCTACGAGCAGTACTTC.